This entry describes one T cell receptor beta chain. Which antigen it targets is not known. No much larger clone exists at a distance of one base, and base qualities are not known. CDR1 MNHNY and CDR2 SVGAGI were looked up in the germline V gene (reference sequence). Counted from cysteine to phenylalanine, this CDR3 has 16 amino acids. CDR3 DNA only is kept here, 48 bases in frame from base 1. Cut back by 4 bases and 1 base, the V and J ends lie 16 bases apart. The donors were healthy, HIV-negative adults who had no recently reported acute infections or vaccinations. Every donor was a Caucasian adult residing in Nashville, Tennessee, USA. Magnetic negative selection was used to enrich CD4+ T cells, after which naive cells were positively selected on CD45RA and the negative fraction became the memory subset. Blood was obtained by leukapheresis, after which PBMCs were separated by Ficoll-Histopaque density gradient centrifugation and cryopreserved in liquid nitrogen vapor phase. Analytical flow cytometry was used to check the purity and quantity of each magnetically sorted T cell population. Genomic DNA was isolated from each sorted fraction and quantified by UV absorbance on a Nanodrop 2000c.

These data come from a study of shared clonotypes between healthy human individuals (dated by TCRdb to the early 2020s). Study-level background: The cohort included three men and two women between 18 and 49 years of age. Libraries were prepared and TCR repertoires were sequenced by different laboratories using diverse techniques, in order to increase sequencing depth and limit assay-specific biases. Each donor's leukapheresis produced roughly between roughly 0.85 and 10 billion PBMCs. To estimate repertoire size and how much clonotype sharing occurs between individuals, the study deeply sequenced the blood TCR repertoires of several healthy adults. Per donor, three plates each were used for CD4 naive and CD4 memory, two for CD8 naive, and one for CD8 memory. Broader findings and caveats from the paper: Compared with non-shared clonotypes, clonotypes shared by all four sorted-subset donors had higher generation probabilities. Based on pairwise subsampling, the degree of clonotype sharing among donors was expected to be affected by sequencing depth. Incomplete sequencing was indicated by rarefaction of sorted-subset datasets, despite the large sequencing depth. Sharing across a few donors was observed for roughly 5% of naive CD4, 3% to 4% of naive CD8, 2% to 2.5% of memory CD4, and roughly 0.43% of memory CD8 clonotypes. Naive subsets generally had larger estimated clonotype richness than memory subsets. The small number of donors limited the genetic and exposure-history diversity represented. Only blood was sampled, and tissue TCR repertoires likely differ from those in blood.

Using the deep immunoSEQ assay, TCR CDR3 regions were amplified from genomic DNA by multiplex PCR. For each cell subset, the extracted genomic DNA was distributed evenly across all wells of several immunoSEQ 96-well plates, and each plate served as one replicate. For sorted subsets, each replicate PCR was loaded with approximately 190 ng genomic DNA, equivalent to 25,000 to 30,000 T cell genomes. Purified libraries were quantified with a Qubit 3.0 fluorometer, sized on a Bioanalyzer 2100, and re-quantified with the KAPA Library Quantification kit. A separate single-read 150-cycle Illumina NextSeq 550 flow cell was used to sequence each immunoSEQ 96-well plate. As for the original processing: Because the immunoSEQ output included only junctional sequences and no quality scores, the filtering could not be the same as the filtering used for full-length reads. To assign V/J genes and CDR3, sequences were annotated using PyIR, a Python wrapper for IgBLAST v1.9, with IMGT germline references. Reads with weak V/J assignments (E-value above 1e-6), missing CDR3, stop codons, out-of-frame junctions, or ambiguous translated residues were removed. A V3J clonotype was defined by an identical inferred V gene, J gene, and CDR3 amino acid sequence. Percentage overlap between repertoires was computed as shared unique clonotypes divided by the size of the smaller repertoire. RTK rarefaction, the Chao1 estimator, and Recon v2.1 estimates of unobserved clonotypes were used to assess repertoire richness. Generation probabilities were computed with OLGA for all TCRbeta clonotypes obtained by the gDNA method from several donors. Entries here come from immuneACCESS through TCRdb and include only in-frame sequences with V and J called. Some clones fail to appear in such tables; in the studies checked, an unresolved V gene covers under half of the shortfall, and the cause of the remainder is unknown. The DNA was the basis for D and trimming; V, J and clone size are from that table. The sample table holds over a million clones, of which about 96% were seen once. The ten largest clonotypes hold 0.95% to 1.5% of the sample.

The sequence was collected from a man younger than 40 in good health. The V gene is TRBV6-6 and the J gene is TRBJ1-1; a weak D assignment points to TRBD1 (5 bases agree). Sequences were obtained from naive CD4+ T cells sorted from blood. What the cell subset or site label conveys for this sample: CD45RA+ positively selected. In nucleotide form, the sequence is TGTGCCAGCAGTTCCGACAGACCAGATCAGAACACTGAAGCTTTCTTT. This encodes CASSSDRPDQNTEAFF.